Listed here is a single T cell receptor beta chain. This entry belongs to a study of T cells in Graves' hyperthyroidism and ophthalmopathy. The CDR3 has 15 amino acids. Trimming took 0 bases from V and 0 from J, leaving 8 bases between them. The germline V gene encodes CDR1 SEHNR and CDR2 FQNEAQ (reference sequence). Researchers amplified the TCR beta CDR3 regions from RNA transcripts. The HTBI set primed first-round TCR CDR3 RT-PCR. TCRdb passed the multiplex PCR reads through MiXCR, listing each CDR3 protein once. Found here are around 500,000 distinct CDR3 sequences, approximately 23% of them singletons; the top ten hold 45% to 50%.

The TCR comes from a woman in her 70s with Graves' ophthalmopathy. Material: blood. The chain is built from TRBV7-9 and TRBJ1-2; D unclear. The CDR3 region has the DNA TGTGCCAGCAGCTTAGCGACTGTCGCTAACTATGGCTACACCTTC. This translates into CASSLATVANYGYTF.